This entry lists 31 T cell receptor beta chains sequenced from one sample in a study of human T cells and chemical hapten exposure. Time point specified: patch test 3, about 24 weeks after DPC sensitization. The treatment is: therapeutic diphenylcyclopropenone sensitization with weekly scalp DPC. TCRdb fed the RACE reads into MiXCR, producing one record per CDR3 protein. In the table there are about 190,000 distinct CDR3 sequences, roughly a quarter of which are singletons. The input for sequencing was whole blood, taken in connection with sensitization to the hapten diphenylcyclopropenone (DPC). Receptor source: a woman between 40 and 50 years old with alopecia areata. Some clones in this sample may be carry-over from other donors' samples.

This clonotype was detected a few times. The J gene is TRBJ2-7, the V gene TRBV4-3; TRBD1 or TRBD2 may be the D gene (6 bases each). The V and J ends lost 0 bases and 8 bases respectively, with 20 bases between them. Germline values: CDR1 LGHNA, CDR2 YSLEER. The CDR3 has 16 residues. The CDR3, as DNA: TGCGCCAGCAGCCAAGACCAACAGATAAGGGGGGCCCAGCAGTACTTC. Protein: CASSQDQQIRGAQQYF.

This clonotype was detected only a few times. The rearrangement joins TRBV4-1 to TRBJ2-7, with D maybe TRBD1 (6 bases). CDR3 length: 15 residues. Looked up from germline, CDR1 is MGHRA and CDR2 is YSYEKL. The germline V and J ends were trimmed by 2 bases and 0 bases, with 11 bases remaining between them. The CDR3 coding sequence is TGCGCCAGCAGCCAACTCAGACAGGTCTCCTACGAGCAGTACTTC. This encodes CASSQLRQVSYEQYF.

The chain is built from TRBV7-2 and TRBJ2-1, with D hard to call. This CDR3 has 13 amino acids. Trimming shortened V by 1 base and J by 9 bases, and 10 bases separated the two germline ends. The germline V gene has CDR1 SGHTA and CDR2 FQGNSA. For the CDR3, the DNA is TGTGCCAGCAGCTTAGTCAAGGGAAGTGAGCAGTTCTTC. Its protein is CASSLVKGSEQFF. The full variable domain, completed using reference TRBV7-2 and TRBJ2-1, is GAGVSQSPSNKVTEKGKDVELRCDPISGHTALYWYRQSLGQGLEFLIYFQGNSAPDKSGLPSDRFSAERTGGSVSTLTIQRTQQEDSAVYLCASSLVKGSEQFFGPGTRLTVL.

A few counts support this clonotype. The chain joins TRBV7-9 to TRBJ1-1; D may be TRBD1 (5 bases). Germline CDR1 is SEHNR and CDR2 is FQNEAQ (reference sequence). V shed 5 bases and J shed 4 bases, with 14 bases lying between them. The CDR3 is made up of 14 amino acids. CDR3 amino acids: CASSATPGGTEAFF. The CDR3 DNA is TGTGCCAGCAGCGCGACGCCCGGGGGCACTGAAGCTTTCTTT.

There are many counts of this clonotype. The chain is built from TRBV28 and TRBJ1-1; 10 bases match TRBD1. The CDR3 runs to 16 residues. J lost 0 bases, V lost 4 bases, and 5 bases had no gene match. Per germline, CDR1 MDHEN and CDR2 SYDVKM. CDR3 bases: TGTGCCAGCAGTTACGGGACAGGGGCCATGAACACTGAAGCTTTCTTT. Amino acids: CASSYGTGAMNTEAFF.

This clonotype was detected a few times. CDR3 region: CASSSGTRGTGELFF. CDR3 in DNA: TGTGCCAGCAGTTCCGGTACGCGGGGAACCGGGGAGCTGTTTTTT. The chain recombines TRBV7-2 with TRBJ2-2, with D possibly matching TRBD2 (6 bases). Germline CDR1 is SGHTA and CDR2 is FQGNSA. Trimming took 6 bases from V and 5 from J, leaving 16 bases between them. The CDR3 runs 15 residues. Together with reference TRBV7-2 and TRBJ2-2, the CDR3 gives the full variable domain: GAGVSQSPSNKVTEKGKDVELRCDPISGHTALYWYRQSLGQGLEFLIYFQGNSAPDKSGLPSDRFSAERTGGSVSTLTIQRTQQEDSAVYLCASSSGTRGTGELFFGEGSRLTVL.

The V and J genes are TRBV20-1 and TRBJ2-5; TRBD1 matches 10 bases. V was pared by 1 base and J by 6 bases, with 8 bases of the junction left unmatched. The CDR3 runs to 15 residues. Germline lookup yields CDR1 DFQATT and CDR2 SNEGSKA (reference sequence). In nucleotides, the CDR3 is TGCAGTGCTAGAGGTACCGACAGGGGGCTAAAGACCCAGTACTTC. This codes for CSARGTDRGLKTQYF.

The chain employs TRBV7-2 and TRBJ2-4; D is uncertain. The CDR3 length is 11 residues. The germline V and J ends were trimmed by 8 bases and 5 bases, with 7 bases remaining between them. Germline V CDR1 and CDR2: SGHTA, FQGNSA. The CDR3 bases are TGTGCCAGCCGGGCAGAAAACATTCAGTACTTC. Translated: CASRAENIQYF.

This chain links TRBV28 with TRBJ2-5, with 9 bases that match TRBD2. The V and J ends lost 3 bases and 3 bases, in that order; junction bases with no gene match: 5. The CDR3 has 15 residues. Germline-derived CDR1 and CDR2 are MDHEN and SYDVKM. As DNA, the CDR3 is TGTGCCAGCAGTTTTGCGGGACTAGCAGAAGAGACCCAGTACTTC. Translated, it gives CASSFAGLAEETQYF.

The rearrangement links TRBV7-2 to TRBJ2-1; 13 nucleotides agree with TRBD2. The germline V gene encodes CDR1 SGHTA and CDR2 FQGNSA. The V segment lost 5 bases and the J segment 9 bases; nucleotides outside the gene matches: 7. The CDR3 is 15 amino acids. CDR3 residues: CASSQPGLAGPEQFF. The CDR3 nucleotides are TGTGCCAGCAGCCAACCGGGACTAGCGGGACCTGAGCAGTTCTTC.

Of note for this clonotype: One end of the junction does not line up with germline, which may come from a read error. The chain carries TRBV7-9 and TRBJ2-2, with 7 bases that match TRBD2. The CDR3 covers 16 residues. Looked up from germline, CDR1 is SEHNR and CDR2 is FQNEAQ (reference sequence). The CDR3 region has the DNA TGTGTCAGCAGCTTAGCGGCTAGCGGTAACACCGGGGAGCTGTTTTTT. It yields the protein CVSSLAASGNTGELFF.

The sample holds a few counts of this clonotype. This chain links TRBV6-6 with TRBJ1-1; no firm D call. Looked up from germline, CDR1 is MNHNY and CDR2 is SVGAGI (reference sequence). Trimming left V 0 bases short and J 2 bases short, with 10 bases between. The CDR3 has 15 residues. CDR3 sequence (DNA): TGTGCCAGCAGTTACTCGGTTAAGCTAAACACTGAAGCTTTCTTT. Translation: CASSYSVKLNTEAFF.

The rearrangement uses TRBV18 and TRBJ2-1; TRBD1 is a possible D gene (5 bases). The CDR3 sequence is 19 residues long. Germline CDR1 and CDR2: KGHSH and LQKENI. Trimming cost V 4 bases and J 4 bases, with 26 bases left between them. CDR3 bases: TGTGCCAGCTCACGATGGGTGATGGGGCGCGGATTGGGTTACAATGAGCAGTTCTTC. Its protein is CASSRWVMGRGLGYNEQFF.

The V call is TRBV27, the J call TRBJ2-3; D uncertain. Germline CDR1 MNHEY, CDR2 SMNVEV (reference sequence). The V gene lost 2 bases and the J gene lost 6 bases, with 18 bases spanning the gap. The CDR3 contains 16 residues. DNA of the CDR3: TGTGCCAGCAGTTTAGGTTCCGGGTCCCCGGTGGATACGCAGTATTTT. Translating gives CASSLGSGSPVDTQYF.

V and J are TRBV2 and TRBJ2-7; D remains unclear. This CDR3 is built from 14 residues. The germline V gene encodes CDR1 SNHLY and CDR2 FYNNEI. The germline V and J ends were trimmed by 4 bases and 1 base, with 11 bases remaining between them. The CDR3 is CASSASRASYEQYF. The CDR3, as DNA: TGTGCCAGCAGTGCGTCTCGCGCGTCCTACGAGCAGTACTTC.

The chain has TRBV11-1 and TRBJ1-1, with D possibly being TRBD1 (5 bases). This CDR3 is 14 amino acids long. CDR1 and CDR2 from the germline V gene are SGHAT and FQDESV (reference sequence). Trimming pared 3 bases from V and 2 bases from J, leaving 10 bases between. The CDR3 DNA reads as TGTGCCAGCAGCTTCGACAGAGCCAACACTGAAGCTTTCTTT. Translation gives CASSFDRANTEAFF.

The V and J genes are TRBV5-1 and TRBJ2-1; D is unclear. Germline lookup yields CDR1 SGHRS and CDR2 YFSETQ. The CDR3 contains 15 residues. V was pared by 0 bases and J by 2 bases, with 9 bases between. The chain's CDR3 is CASSLEGDPYNEQFF. CDR3 bases: TGCGCCAGCAGCTTGGAAGGCGATCCCTACAATGAGCAGTTCTTC.

This clonotype has only a few counts. The chain is built from TRBV28 and TRBJ1-1; 10 nucleotides match TRBD1. CDR1 MDHEN and CDR2 SYDVKM come from the germline V gene. The CDR3 runs 17 residues. V dropped 6 bases and J dropped 3; count of bases not matched to a gene: 13. The CDR3 loop reads CASRPGQGRGSHTEAFF. CDR3 nucleotide sequence: TGTGCCAGCAGACCGGGACAGGGGCGCGGTAGTCACACTGAAGCTTTCTTT.

The chain recombines TRBV6-5 with TRBJ2-7, with 7 bases aligning to TRBD1. This CDR3 is built from 14 residues. CDR1 MNHEY and CDR2 SVGAGI come from the germline V gene. Trimming cost V 7 bases and J 4 bases; bases outside gene matches: 10. CDR3 DNA sequence: TGTGCCAGCAAGCAGGGGGTGGTTGGGTACGAGCAGTACTTC. Translated, it gives CASKQGVVGYEQYF.

At least ten counts were recorded for this clonotype. This chain joins TRBV20-1 and TRBJ2-5; D is uncertain. V lost 6 bases to trimming and J lost 6 bases, with 14 bases between them. The CDR3 extends over 12 amino acids. Germline V gene lookup returns CDR1 DFQATT and CDR2 SNEGSKA (reference sequence). This CDR3 reads CSALTRWQTQYF. The CDR3, as DNA: TGCAGTGCCCTGACACGTTGGCAGACCCAGTACTTC.

This clonotype was observed a handful of times. The V gene is TRBV27, the J gene TRBJ2-1; 7 bases align to TRBD1. This CDR3 region has 13 residues. From germline, CDR1 is MNHEY and CDR2 SMNVEV (reference sequence). V lost 5 bases to trimming and J lost 8 bases; unmatched junction nucleotides: 6. Written as DNA, the CDR3 is TGTGCCAGCAGTCACGGACAGGACGATGAGCAGTTCTTC. Amino acid sequence: CASSHGQDDEQFF.

V is TRBV7-2 and J is TRBJ1-5; possibly TRBD1 for D (5 bases). There are 17 residues in the CDR3. CDR1 SGHTA and CDR2 FQGNSA come from the germline V gene. V dropped 5 bases and J dropped 7 bases, with 24 bases sitting between them. The CDR3 here is CASSPNQQGRMGQPQHF. Written as DNA, the CDR3 is TGTGCCAGCAGCCCCAATCAGCAGGGACGCATGGGACAGCCCCAGCATTTT.

This clonotype occurred a few times. This chain joins TRBV12-3 or TRBV12-4 and TRBJ2-1; D is undetermined. The CDR3 loop spans 15 amino acids. Between the trimmed V and J ends, which lost 6 bases and 8 bases, there was a span of 20 bases. CDR3 in DNA: TGTGCCAGCAGCCCCGAGTGGGTGATTAGGGATGAGCAGTTCTTC. Protein product: CASSPEWVIRDEQFF.

The chain combines TRBV28 with TRBJ2-7; 9 bases fit TRBD1. There are 13 residues in the CDR3. The V gene end was trimmed by 7 bases and the J gene end by 3 bases; junction bases not matched to a gene: 4. Germline assignment: CDR1 MDHEN and CDR2 SYDVKM. CDR3 coding DNA: TGTGCCAGCACCCGGGACAGGGTCTACGAGCAGTACTTC. Translated, it gives CASTRDRVYEQYF.

The chain employs TRBV20-1 and TRBJ2-7; 8 nucleotides line up with TRBD1. CDR3 length: 13 amino acids. The germline gives CDR1 DFQATT, CDR2 SNEGSKA (reference sequence). With 5 bases clipped from V and 1 base from J, the junction kept 4 bases outside the gene matches. This CDR3 reads CSAPRTGSYEQYF. CDR3 coding DNA: TGCAGTGCTCCTCGGACAGGGTCCTACGAGCAGTACTTC.

This clonotype turned up a few times. The chain employs TRBV3-1 and TRBJ2-1; 7 nucleotides match TRBD1. The CDR3 covers 12 residues. CDR1 is LGHDT, CDR2 YNNKEL, per germline (reference sequence). The ends lost 6 bases at V and 10 bases at J; junction bases unmatched: 6. In nucleotides, the CDR3 is TGTGCCAGCAGACGGGACAGAACAGAGCAGTTCTTC. It is translated as CASRRDRTEQFF.

This chain uses TRBV28 with TRBJ1-1, with D possibly matching TRBD1 (5 bases). The CDR3 consists of 15 residues. Germline V gene data show CDR1 as MDHEN and CDR2 as SYDVKM. V lost 3 bases and J 3 bases, leaving 14 bases between the germline ends. This CDR3 reads CASSLGRSGDTEAFF. The CDR3 DNA is TGTGCCAGCAGTTTGGGGCGATCGGGGGACACTGAAGCTTTCTTT.

The table lists this clonotype with a few counts. This chain uses TRBV5-1 with TRBJ2-7; 10 bases align to TRBD1. V lost 4 bases to trimming and J lost 7 bases; unmatched junction nucleotides: 11. Germline assignment: CDR1 SGHRS and CDR2 YFSETQ. The CDR3 totals 15 residues. This CDR3 reads CASSPKTGGMGEQYF. CDR3 in DNA: TGCGCCAGCAGCCCCAAGACAGGGGGCATGGGAGAGCAGTACTTC.

This clonotype was recorded a few times. The V call is TRBV10-3, the J call TRBJ2-5, with 10 bases aligning to TRBD1. In germline, CDR1 is ENHRY, CDR2 SYGVKD. The CDR3 is made up of 15 amino acids. V shed 5 bases, J shed 5 bases, and the junction held 8 bases outside the gene matches. The CDR3 DNA sequence: TGTGCCATCAGTAGCGCCGGGACAGGGGTCGAGACCCAGTACTTC. Translating gives CAISSAGTGVETQYF.

This chain uses TRBV20-1 with TRBJ2-1, with 8 bases fitting TRBD2. Germline V gene sequence: CDR1 DFQATT, CDR2 SNEGSKA (reference sequence). This CDR3 contains 16 residues. This CDR3 is CRVPFYASGRRHEQFF. DNA of the CDR3: TGCAGAGTGCCCTTTTACGCTAGCGGGCGTCGGCATGAGCAGTTCTTC.

The J gene is TRBJ2-5, the V gene TRBV7-2, with 9 bases matching TRBD2. V gave up 3 bases and J gave up 1 base; unmatched junction bases: 3. Germline V lookup: CDR1 SGHTA, CDR2 FQGNSA. CDR3 length: 15 amino acids. Here the CDR3 DNA reads TGTGCCAGCAGCTTCCGACTAGCGGCCCAAGAGACCCAGTACTTC. This gives the protein CASSFRLAAQETQYF.